This entry lists 23 T cell receptor beta chains sequenced from one sample in a study of blood T cell repertoires in COVID-19. TCRdb keeps only in-frame clones here, not all; method: immunoSEQ multiplex PCR. The sample includes about 310,000 clones, about 85% of them seen just once. Sequenced input: PBMCs or T cells enriched from blood (not recorded which). All receptors come from a woman aged 30 to 39 who had been exposed to COVID-19.

The rearrangement uses TRBV28 and TRBJ1-5, with no clear D. Germline-derived CDR1 and CDR2 are MDHEN and SYDVKM. This CDR3 has 12 amino acids. Trimming left V 5 bases short and J 8 bases short, with 10 bases between. CDR3 in amino acids: CASSNPVEPQHF. The CDR3 DNA is TGTGCCAGCAGTAATCCGGTAGAGCCCCAGCATTTT.

The J gene is TRBJ1-1, the V gene TRBV4-1; 7 bases agree with TRBD1. Germline lookup yields CDR1 MGHRA and CDR2 YSYEKL. The V gene end was trimmed by 2 bases and the J gene end by 0 bases; junction bases not matched to a gene: 6. This CDR3 has 16 amino acids. The DNA of the CDR3 is TGCGCCAGCAGCCAACTGACAGGGAATCTGAACACTGAAGCTTTCTTT. Its protein product is CASSQLTGNLNTEAFF.

The V gene is TRBV30, the J gene TRBJ1-2; no clear D gene. V lost 2 bases and J 3 bases, leaving 10 bases between the germline ends. Germline V CDR1 and CDR2: GTSNPN, SVGIG (reference sequence). CDR3 size: 13 residues. The CDR3 DNA reads TGTGCCTGGAGTCCGCTTGAGTACTATGGCTACACCTTC. The encoded protein is CAWSPLEYYGYTF. The variable domain in full, with the rest retrieved from reference TRBV30 and TRBJ1-2, is SQTIHQWPATLVQPVGSPLSLECTVEGTSNPNLYWYRQAAGRGLQLLFYSVGIGQISSEVPQNLSASRPQDRQFILSSKKLLLSDSGFYLCAWSPLEYYGYTFGSGTRLTVV.

This clone occurred a few times. The V gene is TRBV5-4, the J gene TRBJ1-6, with TRBD1 matching 12 bases. Germline-derived CDR1 and CDR2 are SGHNT and YYREEE (reference sequence). Germline trimming cut 3 bases from V and 7 bases from J; bases unmatched to any gene: 5. The CDR3 has 16 residues. The CDR3 region is CASSSGTGGRNSPLHF. CDR3 DNA sequence: TGTGCCAGCAGCTCGGGGACAGGGGGCCGGAATTCACCCCTCCACTTT.

The chain joins TRBV6-1 to TRBJ2-5; 10 bases fit TRBD1. CDR1 and CDR2 (germline): MNHNS, SASEGT. The V segment lost 3 bases and the J segment 4 bases; nucleotides outside the gene matches: 5. The CDR3 is 15 residues long. The CDR3 nucleotides read TGTGCCAGCAGTGATGGGACAGGGGCATTAGAGACCCAGTACTTC. This sequence encodes CASSDGTGALETQYF.

The rearrangement links TRBV3-1 (or the pseudogene TRBV3-2) to TRBJ2-1, with D hard to call. This CDR3 comprises 13 residues. V lost 5 bases and J lost 15, with 20 bases in between. Germline V CDR1 and CDR2: LGHDT, YNNKEL (reference sequence). The CDR3 sequence is CASSEKESLKPFF. CDR3 in DNA: TGTGCCAGCAGCGAAAAAGAGTCGCTGAAGCCGTTCTTC.

This clone was observed a handful of times. As DNA, the CDR3 is TGTGCCAGCAGCTACAAACAGGGCAGGGCACCCCTCCACTTT. Translated, it gives CASSYKQGRAPLHF. V gene TRBV27 combines with J gene TRBJ1-6, with a tentative D call TRBD1 (6 bases). Trimming left V 6 bases short and J 11 bases short, with 17 bases between. The germline V gene encodes CDR1 MNHEY and CDR2 SMNVEV (reference sequence). The CDR3 loop spans 14 amino acids.

V and J are TRBV27 and TRBJ2-3; 7 bases are shared with TRBD1. Trimming at V came to 5 bases and at J to 1 base, leaving 3 bases not matched to a gene. This CDR3 has 14 residues. CDR1 is MNHEY, CDR2 SMNVEV, per germline (reference sequence). CDR3 nucleotides: TGTGCCAGCAGTAGGGGGCGGGGCACAGATACGCAGTATTTT. It yields the protein CASSRGRGTDTQYF.

CDR3 protein: CASSAVRGNQPQHF. The CDR3 nucleotides are TGTGCCAGCAGTGCGGTACGAGGCAATCAGCCCCAGCATTTT. The chain has TRBV2 and TRBJ1-5; no clear D. V was pared by 4 bases and J by 2 bases, with 9 bases between. The CDR3 extends over 14 amino acids. The V gene's germline CDR1 is SNHLY and CDR2 FYNNEI. The full variable domain, rest sourced from reference TRBV2 and TRBJ1-5, is EPEVTQTPSHQVTQMGQEVILRCVPISNHLYFYWYRQILGQKVEFLVSFYNNEISEKSEIFDDQFSVERPDGSNFTLKIRSTKLEDSAMYFCASSAVRGNQPQHFGDGTRLSIL.

The V and J genes are TRBV7-8 and TRBJ1-5; no definite D call. The germline gives CDR1 SGHVS, CDR2 FQNEAQ. The CDR3 is made up of 15 amino acids. Trimming removed 8 bases at V and 2 bases at J, with 16 bases between. CDR3 protein: CASSNYRGGNQPQHF. The CDR3, as DNA: TGTGCCAGCTCCAACTACCGGGGAGGCAATCAGCCCCAGCATTTT.

The chain couples TRBV6-1 to TRBJ2-1, with a tentative D call TRBD2 (7 bases). The V end lost 1 base, the J end lost 3 bases, and 10 bases lay between the germline ends. Looked up from germline, CDR1 is MNHNS and CDR2 is SASEGT. The CDR3 is made up of 15 amino acids. The CDR3 region has the DNA TGTGCCAGCAGTGAAGAGGGGGGGCTCTACAATGAGCAGTTCTTC. Translated: CASSEEGGLYNEQFF.

The chain links TRBV5-1 to TRBJ1-3; D unresolved. The CDR3 is 16 residues long. Germline V gene lookup returns CDR1 SGHRS and CDR2 YFSETQ. V lost 0 bases to trimming and J lost 0 bases, with 10 bases between them. The DNA of the CDR3 is TGCGCCAGCAGCTTGGGAGGGATCAACTCTGGAAACACCATATATTTT. The encoded protein is CASSLGGINSGNTIYF.

The J gene is TRBJ2-7, the V gene TRBV5-6; TRBD1 might be the D (8 bases). V was trimmed by 4 bases and J by 7 bases, leaving 12 bases between them. The CDR3 is 12 amino acids. The germline CDR1 and CDR2 sequences are SGHDT and YYEEEE. The CDR3 region is CASSAGDREQYF. CDR3 bases: TGTGCCAGCAGCGCGGGGGACAGGGAGCAGTACTTC.

This clone was counted a single time. The chain couples TRBV14 to TRBJ2-4, with 8 bases that match TRBD2. Germline V gene sequence: CDR1 SGHDN, CDR2 FVKESK. Trimming at V came to 2 bases and at J to 0 bases, leaving 3 bases not matched to a gene. This CDR3 spans 16 amino acids. CDR3 in amino acids: CASSQLAGLAKNIQYF. The CDR3 DNA is TGTGCCAGCAGCCAACTAGCGGGTCTAGCCAAAAACATTCAGTACTTC.

V usage is TRBV4-2 and J usage is TRBJ2-4, with D perhaps TRBD1 (5 bases). In germline, CDR1 is LGHNA, CDR2 YNFKEQ. This CDR3 region has 15 residues. V dropped 4 bases and J dropped 4 bases, with 14 bases sitting between them. CDR3 region: CASSRDSWDKNIQYF. The CDR3 nucleotides are TGTGCCAGCAGCCGTGACAGTTGGGATAAAAACATTCAGTACTTC.

Details on this clone: One junction end disagrees with the germline gene, perhaps due to a read error. The CDR3 DNA reads as TGTGCCAGCACCCAACTAGGGAGGAATGAGCAGTTCTTC. Amino acids: CASTQLGRNEQFF. The chain carries TRBV3-1 (or the pseudogene TRBV3-2) and TRBJ2-1; D might be TRBD2 (6 bases). This CDR3 region has 13 residues. Germline CDR1 is LGHDT and CDR2 is YNNKEL (reference sequence).

This rearrangement joins TRBV5-1 to TRBJ2-7; D uncertain. Trimming left V 4 bases short and J 0 bases short, with 14 bases between. The germline V gene has CDR1 SGHRS and CDR2 YFSETQ. The CDR3 consists of 15 residues. For the CDR3, the DNA is TGCGCCAGCAGCCTAGACCCGTCGAGCTCCTACGAGCAGTACTTC. Its translation: CASSLDPSSSYEQYF.

J is TRBJ2-1 and V is TRBV5-4; the match to TRBD2 covers 8 bases. Germline V gives CDR1 SGHNT, CDR2 YYREEE (reference sequence). The V gene end was trimmed by 5 bases and the J gene end by 0 bases; junction bases not matched to a gene: 7. The CDR3 contains 16 residues. The CDR3 sequence: CASSPSGLSSYNEQFF. The CDR3 DNA reads as TGTGCCAGCAGTCCTAGCGGGTTGAGCTCCTACAATGAGCAGTTCTTC.

This rearrangement joins TRBV28 to TRBJ2-3; D call uncertain. Germline V gene lookup returns CDR1 MDHEN and CDR2 SYDVKM. V lost 4 bases and J lost 14, with 16 bases in between. This CDR3 has 12 amino acids. CDR3 sequence: CASSSQSTIRYF. The CDR3 DNA reads TGTGCCAGCAGTTCTCAGAGTACTATCAGGTATTTT.

The chain combines TRBV25-1 with TRBJ1-3, with D perhaps TRBD1 (5 bases). The germline V gene encodes CDR1 MGHDK and CDR2 SYGVNS. V lost 5 bases to trimming and J lost 2 bases, with 10 bases between them. The CDR3 consists of 14 residues. CDR3 bases: TGTGCCAGCAGTTTCGCAGGGCCTGGAAACACCATATATTTT. Translating it yields CASSFAGPGNTIYF. Full variable domain (missing parts from reference TRBV25-1 and TRBJ1-3): EADIYQTPRYLVIGTGKKITLECSQTMGHDKMYWYQQDPGMELHLIHYSYGVNSTEKGDLSSESTVSRIRTEHFPLTLESARPSHTSQYLCASSFAGPGNTIYFGEGSWLTVV.

The chain combines TRBV29-1 with TRBJ2-7; 11 bases fit TRBD1. Germline CDR1 and CDR2: SQVTM and ANQGSEA. Trimming took 4 bases from V and 1 from J; bases not matched to a gene: 9. CDR3 length: 16 residues. The CDR3 sequence: CSVVGQGVFRSYEQYF. The CDR3 DNA follows: TGCAGCGTTGTGGGACAGGGGGTATTCCGATCCTACGAGCAGTACTTC.

The chain couples TRBV5-6 to TRBJ1-5, with D possibly matching TRBD1 (5 bases). V lost 5 bases and J lost 2, with 14 bases in between. CDR1 and CDR2 (germline): SGHDT, YYEEEE. The CDR3 loop spans 15 amino acids. CDR3: CASSPRPGGNQPQHF. DNA of the CDR3: TGTGCCAGCAGTCCCCGGCCGGGGGGCAATCAGCCCCAGCATTTT. The full variable domain, rest sourced from reference TRBV5-6 and TRBJ1-5, is DAGVTQSPTHLIKTRGQQVTLRCSPKSGHDTVSWYQQALGQGPQFIFQYYEEEERQRGNFPDRFSGHQFPNYSSELNVNALLLGDSALYLCASSPRPGGNQPQHFGDGTRLSIL.

The J gene is TRBJ1-1, the V gene TRBV10-3, with D possibly TRBD1 on 5 matching bases. In germline, CDR1 is ENHRY, CDR2 SYGVKD. V lost 3 bases and J 1 base, leaving 18 bases between the germline ends. The CDR3 extends over 17 amino acids. The CDR3 DNA is TGTGCCATCAGTGATTCCTTGGTCGGACACGGGAACACTGAAGCTTTCTTT. It translates to CAISDSLVGHGNTEAFF.